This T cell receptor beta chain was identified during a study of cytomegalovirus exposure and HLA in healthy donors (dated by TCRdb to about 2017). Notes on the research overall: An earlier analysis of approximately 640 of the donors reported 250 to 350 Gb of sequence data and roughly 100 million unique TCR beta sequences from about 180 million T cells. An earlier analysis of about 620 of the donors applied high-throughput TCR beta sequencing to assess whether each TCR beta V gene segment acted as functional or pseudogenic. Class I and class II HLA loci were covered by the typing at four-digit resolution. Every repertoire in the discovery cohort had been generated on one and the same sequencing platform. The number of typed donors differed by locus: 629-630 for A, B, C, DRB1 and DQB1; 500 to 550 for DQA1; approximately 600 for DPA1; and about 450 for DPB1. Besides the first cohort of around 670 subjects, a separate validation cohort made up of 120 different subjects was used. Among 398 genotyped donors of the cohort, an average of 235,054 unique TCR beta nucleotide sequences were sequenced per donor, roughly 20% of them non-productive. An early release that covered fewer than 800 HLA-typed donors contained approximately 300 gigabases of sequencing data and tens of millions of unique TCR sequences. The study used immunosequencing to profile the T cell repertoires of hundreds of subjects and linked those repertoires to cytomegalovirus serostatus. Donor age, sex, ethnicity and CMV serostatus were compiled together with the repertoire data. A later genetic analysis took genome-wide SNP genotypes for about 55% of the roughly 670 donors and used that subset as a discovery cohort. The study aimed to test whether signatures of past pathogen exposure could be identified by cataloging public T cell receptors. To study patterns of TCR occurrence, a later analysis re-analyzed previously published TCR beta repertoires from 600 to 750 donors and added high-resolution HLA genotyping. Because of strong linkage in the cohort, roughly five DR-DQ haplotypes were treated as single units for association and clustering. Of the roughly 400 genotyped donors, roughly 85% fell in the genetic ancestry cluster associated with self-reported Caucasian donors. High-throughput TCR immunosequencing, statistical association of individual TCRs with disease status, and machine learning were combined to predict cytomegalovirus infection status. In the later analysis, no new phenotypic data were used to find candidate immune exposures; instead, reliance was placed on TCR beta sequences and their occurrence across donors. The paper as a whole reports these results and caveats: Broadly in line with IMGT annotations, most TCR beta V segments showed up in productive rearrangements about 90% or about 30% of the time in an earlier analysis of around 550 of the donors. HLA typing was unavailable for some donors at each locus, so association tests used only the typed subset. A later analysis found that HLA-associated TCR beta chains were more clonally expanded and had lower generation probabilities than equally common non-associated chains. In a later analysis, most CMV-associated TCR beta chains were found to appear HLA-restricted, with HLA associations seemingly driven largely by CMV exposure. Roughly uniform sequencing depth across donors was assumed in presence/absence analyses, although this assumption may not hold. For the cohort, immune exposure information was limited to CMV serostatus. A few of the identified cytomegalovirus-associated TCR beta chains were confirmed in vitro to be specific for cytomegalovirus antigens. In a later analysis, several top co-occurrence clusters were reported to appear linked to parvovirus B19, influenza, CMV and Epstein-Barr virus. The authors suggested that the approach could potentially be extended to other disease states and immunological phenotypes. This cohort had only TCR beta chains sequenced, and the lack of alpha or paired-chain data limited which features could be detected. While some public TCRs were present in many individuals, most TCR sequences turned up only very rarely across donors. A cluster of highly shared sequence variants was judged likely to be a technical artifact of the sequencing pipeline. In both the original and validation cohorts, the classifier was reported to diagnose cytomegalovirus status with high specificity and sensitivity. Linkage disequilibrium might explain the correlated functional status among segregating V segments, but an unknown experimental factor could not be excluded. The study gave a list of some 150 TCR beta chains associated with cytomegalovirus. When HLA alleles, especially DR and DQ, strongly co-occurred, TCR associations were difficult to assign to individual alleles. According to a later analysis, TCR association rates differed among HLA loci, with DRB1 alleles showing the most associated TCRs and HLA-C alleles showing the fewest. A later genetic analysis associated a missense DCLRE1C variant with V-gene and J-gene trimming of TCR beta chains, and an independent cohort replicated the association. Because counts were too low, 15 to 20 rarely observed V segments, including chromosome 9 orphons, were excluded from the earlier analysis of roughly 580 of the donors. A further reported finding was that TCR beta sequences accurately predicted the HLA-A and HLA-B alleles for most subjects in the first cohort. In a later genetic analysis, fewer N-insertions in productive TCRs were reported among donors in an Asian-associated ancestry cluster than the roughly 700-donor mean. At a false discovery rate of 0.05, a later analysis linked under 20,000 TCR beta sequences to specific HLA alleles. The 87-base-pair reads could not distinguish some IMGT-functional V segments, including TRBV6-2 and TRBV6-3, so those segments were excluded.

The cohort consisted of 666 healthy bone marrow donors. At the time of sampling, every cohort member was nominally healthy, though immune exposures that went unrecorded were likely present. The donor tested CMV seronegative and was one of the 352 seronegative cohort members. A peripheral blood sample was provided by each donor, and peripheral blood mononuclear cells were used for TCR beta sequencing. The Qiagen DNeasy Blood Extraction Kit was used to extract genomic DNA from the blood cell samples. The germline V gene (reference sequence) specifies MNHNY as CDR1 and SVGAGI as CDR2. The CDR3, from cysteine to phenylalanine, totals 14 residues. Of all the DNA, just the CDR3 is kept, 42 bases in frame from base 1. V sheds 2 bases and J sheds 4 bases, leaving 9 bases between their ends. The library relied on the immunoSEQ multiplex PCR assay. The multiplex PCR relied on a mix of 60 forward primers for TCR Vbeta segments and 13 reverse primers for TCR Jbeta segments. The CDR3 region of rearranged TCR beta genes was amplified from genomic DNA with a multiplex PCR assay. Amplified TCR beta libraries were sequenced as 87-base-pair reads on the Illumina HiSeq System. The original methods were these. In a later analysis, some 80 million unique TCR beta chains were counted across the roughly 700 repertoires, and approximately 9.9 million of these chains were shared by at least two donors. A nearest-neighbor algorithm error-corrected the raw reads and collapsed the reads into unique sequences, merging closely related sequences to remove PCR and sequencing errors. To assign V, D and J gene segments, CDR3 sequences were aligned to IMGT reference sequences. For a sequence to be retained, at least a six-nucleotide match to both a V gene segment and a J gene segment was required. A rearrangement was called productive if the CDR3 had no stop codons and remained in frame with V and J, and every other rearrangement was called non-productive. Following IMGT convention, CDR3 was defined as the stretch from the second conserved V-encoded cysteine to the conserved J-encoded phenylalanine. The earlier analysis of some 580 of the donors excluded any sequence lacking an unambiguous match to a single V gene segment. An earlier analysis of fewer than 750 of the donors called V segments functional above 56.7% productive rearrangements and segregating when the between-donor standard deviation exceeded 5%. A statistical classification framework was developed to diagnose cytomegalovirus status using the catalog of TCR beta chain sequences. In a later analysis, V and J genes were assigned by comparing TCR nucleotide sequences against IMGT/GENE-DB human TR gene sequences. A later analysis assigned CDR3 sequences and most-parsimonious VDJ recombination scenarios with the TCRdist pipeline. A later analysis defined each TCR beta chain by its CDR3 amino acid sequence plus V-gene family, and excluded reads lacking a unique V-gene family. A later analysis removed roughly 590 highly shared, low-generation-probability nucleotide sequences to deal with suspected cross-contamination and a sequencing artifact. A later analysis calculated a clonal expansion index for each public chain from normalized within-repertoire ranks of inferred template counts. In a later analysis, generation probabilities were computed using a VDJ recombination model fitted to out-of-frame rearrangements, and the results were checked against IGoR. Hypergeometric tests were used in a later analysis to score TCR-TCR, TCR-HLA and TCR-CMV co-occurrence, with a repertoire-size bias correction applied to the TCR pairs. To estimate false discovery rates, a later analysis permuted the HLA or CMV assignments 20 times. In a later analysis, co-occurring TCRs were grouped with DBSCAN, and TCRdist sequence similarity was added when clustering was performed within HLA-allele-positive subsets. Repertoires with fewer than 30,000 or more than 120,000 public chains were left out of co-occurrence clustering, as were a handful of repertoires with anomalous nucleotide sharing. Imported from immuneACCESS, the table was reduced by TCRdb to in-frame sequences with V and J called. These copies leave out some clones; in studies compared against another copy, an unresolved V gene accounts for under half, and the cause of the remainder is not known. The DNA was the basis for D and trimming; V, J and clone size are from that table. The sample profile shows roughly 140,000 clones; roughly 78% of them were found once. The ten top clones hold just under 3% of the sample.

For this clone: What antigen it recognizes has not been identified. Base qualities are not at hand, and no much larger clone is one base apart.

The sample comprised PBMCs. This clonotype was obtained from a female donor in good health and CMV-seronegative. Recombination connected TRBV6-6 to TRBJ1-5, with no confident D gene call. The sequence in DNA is TGTGCCAGCAGTTACACCTCTAGGAATCAGCCCCAGCATTTT. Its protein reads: CASSYTSRNQPQHF.